Given below is one T cell receptor (beta chain) in context. This specimen comes from a study of shared clonotypes between healthy human individuals. Germline values: CDR1 SNHLY, CDR2 FYNNEI. Trimming cost V 7 bases and J 5 bases, with 15 bases left between them. The CDR3 has 15 residues. This table comes from immunoSEQ multiplex PCR, and its TCRdb copy is limited to in-frame clones, with some not included. The data contain about 2.4 million clones, approximately 90% of them singletons. The sequenced sample consisted of naive CD4+ T cells sorted from blood. Subset described: CD45RA+ positively selected. This rearrangement joins TRBV2 to TRBJ1-6, with D maybe TRBD1 (5 bases). This TCR derives from a man between 18 and 35 years old in good health. CDR3 region: CASMGRVRNNSPLHF. The DNA of the CDR3 is TGTGCCAGCATGGGCAGGGTTAGGAATAATTCACCCCTCCACTTT. Full variable domain (outside the CDR3, taken from reference TRBV2 and TRBJ1-6): EPEVTQTPSHQVTQMGQEVILRCVPISNHLYFYWYRQILGQKVEFLVSFYNNEISEKSEIFDDQFSVERPDGSNFTLKIRSTKLEDSAMYFCASMGRVRNNSPLHFGNGTRLTVT.